This T cell receptor (beta chain) was captured by sequencing in a study of identifying expanded T cells in peripheral blood. Broader study findings: Variance in clone template counts between two-week samples significantly increased with total template count across all healthy donors.

Collection occurred without any documented infections or immune events in donors. Sequencing used immunoSEQ multiplex PCR; TCRdb keeps in-frame clones, though not all of them. The profile shows 75,000 to 90,000 clones, about 90% of them singletons. As to this clone: Its antigen is undetermined.

Losses at the gene ends were 3 bases for V and 1 base for J; bases not matched to a gene: 8. This CDR3 is built from 17 residues. Germline CDR1 is MGHRA and CDR2 is YSYEKL. The V and J genes are TRBV4-1 and TRBJ2-3, with TRBD2 identical over 9 bases. The sequenced sample consisted of blood. The source is a person aged 18-70 years in good health. The CDR3 DNA follows: TGCGCCAGCAGCCAGGGCGGGGGGGCGCTTGGCACAGATACGCAGTATTTT. It is translated as CASSQGGGALGTDTQYF.